The sequence of this T cell receptor beta chain was determined in a study of T cell repertoires in ileal Crohn's disease. Study as a whole: Median disease duration was about 8.5 years; 35% smoked at surgery.

Patients were adults with ileal or ileocolonic Crohn's disease needing resection. General study points: Compared with CD4 T cells, sorted CD8 cells carried more expanded clones. Every patient over 26.8% clonality showed endoscopic recurrence.

Concerning this clone itself: Its antigen is unidentified.

The protocol was immunoSEQ multiplex PCR, while the TCRdb copy is restricted to in-frame clones and leaves out a portion. The sample includes roughly 7,000 clones, 85% to 95% of them seen just once. This clonotype was obtained from an adult with Crohn's disease. Sequencing input: ileal tissue.

CDR3 coding DNA: TGTGCCAGTAGTAAACAGTTCTCCTACGAGCAGTACTTC. Protein sequence: CASSKQFSYEQYF. This chain links TRBV19 with TRBJ2-7; D is unresolved. The V and J ends lost 4 bases and 0 bases respectively, with 7 bases between them. This CDR3 spans 13 amino acids. Per germline, CDR1 LNHDA and CDR2 SQIVND (reference sequence).